Below, 20 T cell receptor beta chains from the same sample are listed, as sequenced in a study of blood T cell repertoires in COVID-19 (dated by TCRdb to about 2020). Library preparation employed the immunoSEQ multiplex PCR assay. This is the immuneACCESS table as TCRdb keeps it, with only in-frame sequences that have V and J called. A part of the clones is gone; compared with another copy, unresolved V genes explain less than half, and the rest is unexplained. The sample table holds 98,000 or so clones, of which 70% to 90% were seen once. The ten largest clones take up 5.1% of the sample. The sample comprised peripheral blood. The receptor source for this set is a human donor in a cohort sampled during active COVID-19.

The chain uses TRBV19 and TRBJ2-5, with TRBD2 matching 7 bases. The CDR3 is 14 amino acids. From germline, CDR1 is LNHDA and CDR2 SQIVND (reference sequence). V gave up 6 bases and J gave up 5 bases; unmatched junction bases: 9. The DNA of the CDR3 is TGTGCCAGTAGATCGAGGGAGGGCCACGAGACCCAGTACTTC. Translation: CASRSREGHETQYF.

This rearrangement joins TRBV28 to TRBJ2-2, with D unresolved. Germline loops: CDR1 MDHEN, CDR2 SYDVKM. The CDR3 has 12 residues. Trimming took off 6 bases at V and 7 bases at J, with 9 bases between the two ends. The CDR3 nucleotides are TGTGCCAGCAGCCGGGTAGTCGGGGAGCTGTTTTTT. It specifies CASSRVVGELFF.

The chain couples TRBV1 to TRBJ2-3; the DNA was not used to check the table's D call, TRBD2. TRBV1 is a pseudogene. The CDR3 has 16 amino acids. This chain's CDR3 is CTSSQADSPGPDTQYF. The CDR3 region has the DNA TGCACCAGCAGCCAAGCCGATTCCCCCGGTCCAGATACGCAGTATTTT.

The rearrangement uses TRBV24-1 and TRBJ2-7, with D maybe TRBD2 (5 bases). Deletions cut 6 bases from V and 0 bases from J, with 8 bases between. CDR1 is KGHDR and CDR2 is SFDVKD in the germline V gene. The CDR3 is made up of 13 amino acids. The CDR3 protein is CATSQDSSYEQYF. CDR3 nucleotides: TGTGCCACCAGTCAGGACTCCTCCTACGAGCAGTACTTC.

The chain recombines TRBV7-8 with TRBJ1-5; TRBD1 might be the D (5 bases). The CDR3 consists of 12 residues. CDR1 is SGHVS, CDR2 FQNEAQ, per germline. V was shortened by 5 bases and J by 5 bases, with 7 bases between the two germline ends. The CDR3 loop is CASSLQDQPQHF. In DNA form, the CDR3 reads TGTGCCAGCAGCCTACAGGATCAGCCCCAGCATTTT.

The chain joins TRBV7-8 to TRBJ2-7, with TRBD1 matching 10 bases. The CDR3 is made up of 13 amino acids. V lost 5 bases and J lost 4; bases outside the gene matches: 2. Per the germline V gene, CDR1 is SGHVS and CDR2 is FQNEAQ. CDR3 nucleotide sequence: TGTGCCAGCAGCCGGGACAGGGGATACGAGCAGTACTTC. This sequence encodes CASSRDRGYEQYF.

The V call is TRBV9, the J call TRBJ2-5; D unresolved. CDR1 and CDR2 (germline): SGDLS, YYNGEE. The ends were cut back, 0 bases at V and 5 bases at J, with 11 bases in the middle. The CDR3 is 14 amino acids. CDR3 DNA: TGTGCCAGCAGCGTAGAAGAAGCGTTGGAGACCCAGTACTTC. It yields the protein CASSVEEALETQYF. Using reference TRBV9 and TRBJ2-5 for the parts outside the CDR3, the full variable domain is DSGVTQTPKHLITATGQRVTLRCSPRSGDLSVYWYQQSLDQGLQFLIQYYNGEERAKGNILERFSAQQFPDLHSELNLSSLELGDSALYFCASSVEEALETQYFGPGTRLLVL.

The V call is TRBV28, the J call TRBJ1-6, with a weak D call TRBD1 (6 bases). Germline assignment: CDR1 MDHEN and CDR2 SYDVKM. The CDR3 consists of 14 residues. The V end was cut by 5 bases, the J end by 8 bases, with 13 bases between. Here the CDR3 reads CASSNRVGYSPLHF. The CDR3 DNA reads as TGTGCCAGCAGTAACAGGGTCGGTTATTCACCCCTCCACTTT.

The chain combines TRBV19 with TRBJ2-1, with 14 bases lining up with TRBD2. The V and J ends lost 10 bases and 9 bases, in that order; junction bases with no gene match: 20. The germline V gene has CDR1 LNHDA and CDR2 SQIVND (reference sequence). The CDR3 runs to 18 residues. The CDR3 sequence is CATSRGVGTSGRRSEQFF. DNA for the CDR3: TGTGCCACCTCGAGGGGAGTCGGGACTAGCGGGAGACGGAGTGAGCAGTTCTTC.

The gene calls are TRBV7-7 and TRBJ2-1; the D is unclear. The length of the CDR3 is 14 residues. The V gene lost 5 bases and the J gene lost 8 bases, with 16 bases spanning the gap. Germline-derived CDR1 and CDR2 are SSHAT and FNYEAQ (reference sequence). CDR3 amino acids: CASSRASGRDEQFF. In DNA, the CDR3 is TGTGCCAGCAGCCGAGCCTCGGGTCGGGATGAGCAGTTCTTC.

This chain links TRBV4-2 with TRBJ2-3; 7 nucleotides agree with TRBD2. From germline, CDR1 is LGHNA and CDR2 YNFKEQ. The CDR3 consists of 16 residues. Trimming took 1 base from V and 1 from J; bases not matched to a gene: 5. The DNA of the CDR3 is TGTGCCAGCAGCCAAGGGGAGGGTAGCGGCACAGATACGCAGTATTTT. It is translated as CASSQGEGSGTDTQYF.

This clone was counted once. This rearrangement joins TRBV7-8 to TRBJ1-2, with D tentatively TRBD1 (6 bases). Germline CDR1 is SGHVS and CDR2 is FQNEAQ. CDR3 length equals 14 residues. V lost 2 bases and J 2 bases, leaving 9 bases between the germline ends. DNA for the CDR3: TGTGCCAGCAGCTTAACCGGACAGAACTATGGCTACACCTTC. It yields the protein CASSLTGQNYGYTF.

V gene TRBV6-1 combines with J gene TRBJ2-3; the match to TRBD1 covers 8 bases. With 0 bases clipped from V and 4 bases from J, the junction kept 6 bases outside the gene matches. This CDR3 is 16 amino acids long. CDR1 is MNHNS, CDR2 SASEGT, per germline. CDR3 loop: CASSEAGRGPADTQYF. The CDR3 DNA is TGTGCCAGCAGTGAAGCGGGCAGGGGGCCCGCAGATACGCAGTATTTT.

The chain couples TRBV11-3 to TRBJ2-7, with TRBD1 matching 7 bases. V gave up 5 bases and J gave up 5 bases; unmatched junction bases: 9. CDR3 size: 14 residues. CDR1 and CDR2 (germline): SGHNT, YENEEA. The DNA for the CDR3 is TGTGCCAGCAGCATTACAGGGGCTCTCAACGAGCAGTACTTC. Translated, it gives CASSITGALNEQYF. The complete variable domain, with remaining parts taken from reference TRBV11-3 and TRBJ2-7, reads EAGVVQSPRYKIIEKKQPVAFWCNPISGHNTLYWYLQNLGQGPELLIRYENEEAVDDSQLPKDRFSAERLKGVDSTLKIQPAELGDSAVYLCASSITGALNEQYFGPGTRLTVT.

The V gene is TRBV28, the J gene TRBJ1-1; no clear D gene. V lost 6 bases and J lost 0, with 17 bases in between. The germline V gene encodes CDR1 MDHEN and CDR2 SYDVKM. This CDR3 contains 16 residues. The CDR3 sequence is CASSTTPRGMNTEAFF. The CDR3 coding sequence is TGTGCCAGCAGCACAACGCCCAGAGGCATGAACACTGAAGCTTTCTTT.

The chain employs TRBV5-6 and TRBJ1-2, with D possibly matching TRBD1 (6 bases). The V end was cut by 5 bases, the J end by 2 bases, with 13 bases between. The CDR3 runs to 14 residues. CDR1 and CDR2 (germline): SGHDT, YYEEEE. In DNA form, the CDR3 reads TGTGCCAGCAGTCAGGGGTCCGCCAACTATGGCTACACCTTC. Its protein is CASSQGSANYGYTF.

This CDR3 is CASSPRVNSPLHF. CDR3 nucleotide sequence: TGTGCCAGCAGCCCTCGAGTTAATTCACCCCTCCACTTT. The chain carries TRBV7-2 and TRBJ1-6; D unclear. This CDR3 has 13 amino acids. Germline lookup yields CDR1 SGHTA and CDR2 FQGNSA. The ends were cut back, 5 bases at V and 6 bases at J, with 8 bases in the middle.

V is TRBV11-1 and J is TRBJ2-7, with no clear D. The CDR3 length is 14 residues. V shed 5 bases and J shed 6 bases, with 17 bases lying between them. The germline V gene encodes CDR1 SGHAT and CDR2 FQDESV (reference sequence). As DNA, the CDR3 is TGTGCCAGCAGCCGCACCCTACGCGGTCTCGAGCAGTACTTC. Protein sequence: CASSRTLRGLEQYF.

CDR3 residues: CATSDTGSHYEQYF. CDR3 in DNA: TGTGCCACCAGTGACACCGGGTCTCACTACGAGCAGTACTTC. This chain joins TRBV24-1 and TRBJ2-7, with D unclear. Germline-derived CDR1 and CDR2 are KGHDR and SFDVKD. Trimming removed 4 bases from V and 3 bases from J, with 12 bases in between. This CDR3 has 14 residues.

CDR3 sequence (DNA): TGTGCCAGCAGTTTAGTAGCGGGAGCTAAGACCCAGTACTTC. Encoded protein: CASSLVAGAKTQYF. The chain is built from TRBV28 and TRBJ2-5; 9 bases line up with TRBD2. J was trimmed by 6 bases and V by 2 bases; bases with no gene match: 4. Germline V gives CDR1 MDHEN, CDR2 SYDVKM. The length of the CDR3 is 14 residues.